Listed below are T cell receptor beta chains from one sample, sequenced in a study of blood T cell repertoires in COVID-19. Sequencing was performed with immunoSEQ multiplex PCR; in TCRdb, only in-frame clones are kept and a portion is missing. The sample has over 600,000 clones, 90% seen once. The sequencing input was peripheral blood. The source of these receptors is a woman aged 18-30 years with acute or convalescent COVID-19. Each CDR3 is given with its conserved first and last residue. Clone size is given for some rows only: seen once, a few or many times, or a class if the clone is expanded.

few	TRBV7-9	TRBJ2-7	CASSHTSGGQTYEQYF
NA	TRBV14	TRBJ1-3	CASSPGWVDTIYF
NA	TRBV6-2/TRBV6-3	TRBJ2-7	CASSWGLHYEQYF
NA	TRBV4-3	TRBJ1-1	CASSQATGARNTEAFF
NA	TRBV12-1	TRBJ1-2	CASSYLGGGYTF
NA	TRBV7-3	TRBJ1-2	CASSLSRRGGYTF
NA	TRBV24-1	TRBJ1-2	CATSTGNYGYTF
NA	TRBV5-4	TRBJ1-1	CASSRGQVNTEAFF
NA	TRBV5-1	TRBJ1-1	CASSLDTGETEAFF
NA	TRBV7-9	TRBJ1-3	CASSFLTRLTSGNTIYF
NA	TRBV18	TRBJ2-3	CASSPNARTSTDTQYF
NA	TRBV6-4	TRBJ2-3	CASSEEEGSTDTQYF
NA	TRBV7-8	TRBJ1-2	CASSQGTGVMRNDGYTF
NA	TRBV27	TRBJ1-4	CASSFGRDGHNEKLFF
NA	TRBV18	TRBJ1-1	CASSPIDLRLNTEAFF
once	TRBV7-8	TRBJ1-2	CASSLSVQGDSSLGGYTF
NA	TRBV5-1	TRBJ1-1	CASSRGQISSVNTEAFF
NA	TRBV15	TRBJ2-7	CATSRRGGNEQYF
few	TRBV9	TRBJ1-5	CASSRGNHPQHF
NA	TRBV29-1	TRBJ1-1	CSALKTGFTEAFF
NA	TRBV7-2	TRBJ2-7	CASSGTSGGESYEQYF
NA	TRBV4-3	TRBJ2-1	CASSQSGGAYEQFF
NA	TRBV2	TRBJ2-7	CASSDPSGGQTYEQYF
NA	TRBV7-9	TRBJ2-7	CASSFYPGGQYEQYF
NA	TRBV5-1	TRBJ1-2	CASSVGQGIYGYTF